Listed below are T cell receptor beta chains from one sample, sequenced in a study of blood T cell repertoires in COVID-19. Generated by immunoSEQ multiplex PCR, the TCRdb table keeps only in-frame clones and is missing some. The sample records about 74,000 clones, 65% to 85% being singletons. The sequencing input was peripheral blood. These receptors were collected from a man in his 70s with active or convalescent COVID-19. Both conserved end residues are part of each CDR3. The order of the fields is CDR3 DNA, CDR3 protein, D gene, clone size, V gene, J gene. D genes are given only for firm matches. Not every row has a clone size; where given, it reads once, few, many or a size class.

CDR3nt: TGTGCCAGCAGTTTCAGACAGGGCCCTTATGGGAATTCACCCCTCCACTTT; CDR3aa: CASSFRQGPYGNSPLHF; d_gene: TRBD1; abundance: .; v_gene: TRBV27; j_gene: TRBJ1-6
CDR3nt: TGTGCCAGCAGCTTAACGGGAGAGGGGACTTATGGCTACACCTTC; CDR3aa: CASSLTGEGTYGYTF; d_gene: .; abundance: .; v_gene: TRBV7-3; j_gene: TRBJ1-2
CDR3nt: TGTGCCAGCAGTTCGGGACAGGGGACAGATACGCAGTATTTT; CDR3aa: CASSSGQGTDTQYF; d_gene: TRBD1; abundance: once; v_gene: TRBV28; j_gene: TRBJ2-3
CDR3nt: TGCAGCGTCAAGTCGCGCCCTCAGGGCCGTAACTATGGCTACACCTTC; CDR3aa: CSVKSRPQGRNYGYTF; d_gene: .; abundance: .; v_gene: TRBV29-1; j_gene: TRBJ1-2
CDR3nt: TGTGCCAGCAGCTTACAGGGCAATGGCTACACCTTC; CDR3aa: CASSLQGNGYTF; d_gene: .; abundance: .; v_gene: TRBV2; j_gene: TRBJ1-2
CDR3nt: TGTGCCAGCAGCTTATATGACAGGGGCTTCGGGGAGCTGTTTTTT; CDR3aa: CASSLYDRGFGELFF; d_gene: TRBD1; abundance: .; v_gene: TRBV7-6; j_gene: TRBJ2-2
CDR3nt: TGTGCCAGCTGGGGGCTCTCCTACAATGAGCAGTTCTTC; CDR3aa: CASWGLSYNEQFF; d_gene: .; abundance: .; v_gene: TRBV6-5; j_gene: TRBJ2-1
CDR3nt: TGCGCCAGCAGCCAAGATAGTTGGTACGGCGGCAATGAGCAGTTCTTC; CDR3aa: CASSQDSWYGGNEQFF; d_gene: .; abundance: .; v_gene: TRBV4-1; j_gene: TRBJ2-1
CDR3nt: TGCGCCAGCAGTGTTCAGGGAACAGATACGCAGTATTTT; CDR3aa: CASSVQGTDTQYF; d_gene: .; abundance: .; v_gene: TRBV10-1; j_gene: TRBJ2-3
CDR3nt: TGTGCCAGCAGTTCCCCGGGGGAAACTAATGAAAAACTGTTTTTT; CDR3aa: CASSSPGETNEKLFF; d_gene: .; abundance: .; v_gene: TRBV28; j_gene: TRBJ1-4
CDR3nt: TGTGCCAGCAGCCAGGGGGAGGTGAACGAGCAGTACTTC; CDR3aa: CASSQGEVNEQYF; d_gene: .; abundance: .; v_gene: TRBV11-3; j_gene: TRBJ2-7
CDR3nt: TGCAGCGAAACAGAGAACTATGGCTACACCTTC; CDR3aa: CSETENYGYTF; d_gene: .; abundance: .; v_gene: TRBV29-1; j_gene: TRBJ1-2
CDR3nt: TGCGCCAGCAGTGAGTCGAGGAGGGAGGGGAAGAACACTGAAGCTTTCTTT; CDR3aa: CASSESRREGKNTEAFF; d_gene: .; abundance: .; v_gene: TRBV10-1; j_gene: TRBJ1-1
CDR3nt: TGTGCCACGAGACAGGGGGCGAGTGGAAACACCATATATTTT; CDR3aa: CATRQGASGNTIYF; d_gene: TRBD1; abundance: .; v_gene: TRBV6-5; j_gene: TRBJ1-3
CDR3nt: TGCGCCAGCAGCCTGGACAGCGGCACTGAAGCTTTCTTT; CDR3aa: CASSLDSGTEAFF; d_gene: .; abundance: few; v_gene: TRBV5-1; j_gene: TRBJ1-1
CDR3nt: TGCGCCAGCAGTTTCGGACAGGGGGCGTCCTACGAGCAGTACTTC; CDR3aa: CASSFGQGASYEQYF; d_gene: TRBD1; abundance: .; v_gene: TRBV5-1; j_gene: TRBJ2-7
CDR3nt: TGCAGCGTTGACACTAGCGGGGGGAAGGAGACCCAGTACTTC; CDR3aa: CSVDTSGGKETQYF; d_gene: TRBD2; abundance: once; v_gene: TRBV29-1; j_gene: TRBJ2-5
CDR3nt: TGTGCCAGCAGTAACCAGAATTCACCCCTCCACTTT; CDR3aa: CASSNQNSPLHF; d_gene: .; abundance: .; v_gene: TRBV6-5; j_gene: TRBJ1-6
CDR3nt: TGTGCCAGCAGCCAGCTGACTAGCGGCTACGAGCAGTACTTC; CDR3aa: CASSQLTSGYEQYF; d_gene: TRBD2; abundance: .; v_gene: TRBV14; j_gene: TRBJ2-7
CDR3nt: TGTGCCAGCAGCAACGGACAGGGAGACCAGCCCCAGCATTTT; CDR3aa: CASSNGQGDQPQHF; d_gene: TRBD1; abundance: .; v_gene: TRBV13; j_gene: TRBJ1-5
CDR3nt: TGTGCCAGCTCTCTCCCGGGGACCTACGAGCAGTACTTC; CDR3aa: CASSLPGTYEQYF; d_gene: .; abundance: .; v_gene: TRBV18; j_gene: TRBJ2-7
CDR3nt: TGTGCCAGCTCCCCTAGGACAGTCGATGAAAAACTGTTTTTT; CDR3aa: CASSPRTVDEKLFF; d_gene: .; abundance: .; v_gene: TRBV6-5; j_gene: TRBJ1-4
CDR3nt: TGTGCCAGCAGTCTTGGACACCTTCGGGATTCACCCCTCCACTTT; CDR3aa: CASSLGHLRDSPLHF; d_gene: .; abundance: .; v_gene: TRBV6-5; j_gene: TRBJ1-6
CDR3nt: TGCAGTACGGGCGGGGACCGGCCCCTCCACTTT; CDR3aa: CSTGGDRPLHF; d_gene: .; abundance: .; v_gene: TRBV20-1; j_gene: TRBJ1-6
CDR3nt: TGCGCCAGCAGCTCTAGTCCGGGGCAGGGGGCGGACACTGAAGCTTTCTTT; CDR3aa: CASSSSPGQGADTEAFF; d_gene: TRBD1; abundance: .; v_gene: TRBV5-1; j_gene: TRBJ1-1
CDR3nt: TGTGCCAGCAGCTTAGGGGACAGCTATGGCTACACCTTC; CDR3aa: CASSLGDSYGYTF; d_gene: TRBD1; abundance: .; v_gene: TRBV7-9; j_gene: TRBJ1-2
CDR3nt: TGTGCAAAGGGACAGCCTATCCCTGCCAAAAACATTCAGTACTTC; CDR3aa: CAKGQPIPAKNIQYF; d_gene: TRBD1; abundance: .; v_gene: TRBV6-4; j_gene: TRBJ2-4